This TCR beta chain was obtained from a study of T cells in localized non-small cell lung cancer. Study results and limitations: When the top 100 tumor clones were examined, a median approximately 59 of them also appeared in the adjacent lung, which was paired and uninvolved. Greater T cell density in blood accompanied longer overall survival.

A note on this clone: What it binds is unknown.

Some clones are missing from TCRdb's copy, which holds only in-frame ones; the method was immunoSEQ multiplex PCR. The sample yields 10,000 to 15,000 clones, roughly 86% seen once. The clonotype was recovered from a male donor aged 60 or over with stage III lung adenocarcinoma. The sequences come from peripheral blood, collected before any cancer treatment.

The CDR3 loop reads CASSRIVRGGYTEAFF. The CDR3 bases are TGTGCCAGCAGTAGGATTGTCAGGGGAGGGTACACTGAAGCTTTCTTT. The V call is TRBV11-2, the J call TRBJ1-1; TRBD1 is a possible D gene (6 bases). The CDR3 runs to 16 residues. The ends were cut back, 6 bases at V and 3 bases at J, with 20 bases in the middle. Germline lookup yields CDR1 SGHAT and CDR2 FQNNGV. Complete variable domain (other parts from reference TRBV11-2 and TRBJ1-1): EAGVAQSPRYKIIEKRQSVAFWCNPISGHATLYWYQQILGQGPKLLIQFQNNGVVDDSQLPKDRFSAERLKGVDSTLKIQPAKLEDSAVYLCASSRIVRGGYTEAFFGQGTRLTVV.